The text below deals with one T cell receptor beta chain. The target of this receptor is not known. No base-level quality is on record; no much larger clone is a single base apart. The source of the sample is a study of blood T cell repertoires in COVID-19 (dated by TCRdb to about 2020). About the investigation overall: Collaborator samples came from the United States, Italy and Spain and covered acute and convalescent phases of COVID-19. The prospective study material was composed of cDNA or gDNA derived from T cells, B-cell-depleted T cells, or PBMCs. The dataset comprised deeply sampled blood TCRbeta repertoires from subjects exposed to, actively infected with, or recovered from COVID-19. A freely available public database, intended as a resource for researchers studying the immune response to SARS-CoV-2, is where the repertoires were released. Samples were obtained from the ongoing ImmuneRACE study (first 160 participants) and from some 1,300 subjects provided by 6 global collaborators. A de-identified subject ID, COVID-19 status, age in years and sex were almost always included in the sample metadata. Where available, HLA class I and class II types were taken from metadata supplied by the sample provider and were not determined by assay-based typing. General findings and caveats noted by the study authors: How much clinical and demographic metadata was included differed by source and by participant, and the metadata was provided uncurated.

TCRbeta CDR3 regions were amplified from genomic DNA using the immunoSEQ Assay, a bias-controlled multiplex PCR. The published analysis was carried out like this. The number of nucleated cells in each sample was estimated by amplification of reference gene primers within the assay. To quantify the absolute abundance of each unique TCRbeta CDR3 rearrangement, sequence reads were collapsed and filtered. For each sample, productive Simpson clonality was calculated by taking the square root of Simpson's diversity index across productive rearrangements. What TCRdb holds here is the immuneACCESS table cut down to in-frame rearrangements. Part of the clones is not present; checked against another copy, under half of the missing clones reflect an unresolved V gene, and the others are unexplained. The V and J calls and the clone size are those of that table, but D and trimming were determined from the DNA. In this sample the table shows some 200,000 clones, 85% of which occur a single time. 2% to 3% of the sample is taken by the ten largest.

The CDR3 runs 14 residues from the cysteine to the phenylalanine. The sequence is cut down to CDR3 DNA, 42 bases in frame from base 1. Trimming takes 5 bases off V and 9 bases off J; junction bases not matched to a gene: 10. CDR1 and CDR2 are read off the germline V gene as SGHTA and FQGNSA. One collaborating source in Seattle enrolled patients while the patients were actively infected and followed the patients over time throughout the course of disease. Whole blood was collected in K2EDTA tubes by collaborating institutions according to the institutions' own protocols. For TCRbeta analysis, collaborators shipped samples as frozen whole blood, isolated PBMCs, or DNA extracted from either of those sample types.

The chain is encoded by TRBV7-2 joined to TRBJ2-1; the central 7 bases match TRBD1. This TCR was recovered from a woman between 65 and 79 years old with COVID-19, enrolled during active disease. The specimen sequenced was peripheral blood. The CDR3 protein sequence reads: CASSTRTGRSEQFF. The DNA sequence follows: TGTGCCAGCAGCACGCGGACAGGCCGCAGTGAGCAGTTCTTC.